Below, one TCR beta chain is given with its context. The CDR3 covers 16 residues. Germline V gene lookup returns CDR1 MDHEN and CDR2 SYDVKM. Trimming took 4 bases from V and 1 from J; bases not matched to a gene: 5. This entry belongs to a study of shared clonotypes between healthy human individuals. TCRdb's copy holds only in-frame clones and misses some; the assay was immunoSEQ multiplex PCR. The sample contains approximately 2,300,000 clones, 85% to 95% of which appear only once. The chain is built from TRBV28 and TRBJ2-1, with TRBD2 matching 9 bases. The source material was naive CD4+ T cells from PBMCs. This sample's subset: CD45RA+ positively selected. This TCR derives from a man aged 18 to 30 in good health. Some clones in this sample may be carry-over from other donors' samples. The CDR3 protein is CASSSLAGESYNEQFF. CDR3 DNA sequence: TGTGCCAGCAGTTCCTTAGCGGGAGAATCCTACAATGAGCAGTTCTTC.